This T cell receptor beta chain was sequenced during a study of CD8 T cells in ankylosing spondylitis. General study points: The authors reported significant enrichment of disease-linked clones in matched ankylosing spondylitis synovial fluid. Characteristic, it appeared, of ankylosing spondylitis blood was a TCR beta motif of 7 or 8 highly homologous variants.

The length of the CDR3 is 15 residues. Germline trimming cut 6 bases from V and 6 bases from J; bases unmatched to any gene: 7. This clonotype was recorded many times. Its antigen is currently unknown. TCRdb re-called the 5' RACE reads with MiXCR, one entry per CDR3 protein. The sample shows 400,000 to 450,000 distinct CDR3 sequences, 15% to 20% of them seen only once. Input material: blood, either unsorted or a sorted T cell fraction (not recorded which). The clonotype comes from a male donor with ankylosing spondylitis. The chain uses TRBV12-3 or TRBV12-4 and TRBJ2-1; TRBD2 agrees at 11 bases. The CDR3 DNA reads as TGTGCCAGCAGCATTAGCGGGGGGGCGGGCAATGAGCAGTTCTTC. As protein: CASSISGGAGNEQFF.